This is a list of T cell receptor beta chains from one sample in a study of blood T cell repertoires in COVID-19. The method was immunoSEQ multiplex PCR; TCRdb's version includes in-frame clones alone and lacks a portion of them. The table records more than 300,000 clones, roughly 86% of them present only once. The sequenced material came from PBMCs or T cells enriched from blood (not recorded which). The receptors originated from a man aged 40-49 years in a cohort exposed to, infected with or recovered from COVID-19 (not recorded which). The CDR3 runs from the conserved cysteine through the conserved F or W. Each record gives: V gene, D gene, clone size, J gene, CDR3 DNA, CDR3 protein. D genes are given only for firm matches. Only part of the rows carry a size: once, few, many, or a class if the clone is expanded.

>TRBV18|NA|NA|TRBJ2-7
TGTGCCAGCACCAAGAGGGAGGGGGACTACGAGCAGTACTTC
CASTKREGDYEQYF
>TRBV13|TRBD1|NA|TRBJ2-6
TGTGCCAGCAGCAAAAGCAGGGGGCTGTCTGGGGCCAACGTCCTGACTTTC
CASSKSRGLSGANVLTF
>TRBV6-5|NA|NA|TRBJ2-7
TGTGCCAGCACCAACCGAGGCAGGGAGGACGAGCAGTACTTC
CASTNRGREDEQYF
>TRBV7-6|TRBD1|NA|TRBJ1-3
TGTGCCAGCAGCGCTTCACAGGGGATCGAAAACACCATATATTTT
CASSASQGIENTIYF
>TRBV6-5|NA|once|TRBJ2-7
TGTGCCAGCAGTTACTCGCGGGATGCCTACGAGCAGTACTTC
CASSYSRDAYEQYF
>TRBV5-1|TRBD1|NA|TRBJ2-5
TGCGCCAGCAGCTTGGCCGTGACAGGGGGCTCGGGAGAGACCCAGTACTTC
CASSLAVTGGSGETQYF
>TRBV6-5|NA|NA|TRBJ2-7
TGTGCCAGCAGTTACGCGGGACGGAGCTCCTACGAGCAGTACTTC
CASSYAGRSSYEQYF
>TRBV4-2|TRBD2|NA|TRBJ2-2
TGTGCCAGCAGCCAAGAAGGACTAGCGGGTAACACCGGGGAGCTGTTTTTT
CASSQEGLAGNTGELFF
>TRBV27|NA|NA|TRBJ1-5
TGTGCCAGCAGTTTATCGGCAGGGTTCAATCAGCCCCAGCATTTT
CASSLSAGFNQPQHF
>TRBV6-5|TRBD2|NA|TRBJ2-2
TGTGCCAGCAGTCCTAGCGGGAGATCCACCGGGGAGCTGTTTTTT
CASSPSGRSTGELFF
>TRBV12-3/TRBV12-4|NA|few|TRBJ1-4
TGTGCCAGCAGTTGGGCCTCAAATGAAAAACTGTTTTTT
CASSWASNEKLFF
>TRBV11-1|TRBD1|NA|TRBJ1-1
TGTGCCAGCAGCCTGTACAGGGGGTTGAACACTGAAGCTTTCTTT
CASSLYRGLNTEAFF
>TRBV5-1|NA|NA|TRBJ2-3
TGCGCCAGCAGCTTGGTGTACCGGAGCACAGATACGCAGTATTTT
CASSLVYRSTDTQYF
>TRBV19|NA|NA|TRBJ1-5
TGTGCCAGTAGGACAGACGGGTATAGCAATCAGCCCCAGCATTTT
CASRTDGYSNQPQHF
>TRBV6-5|TRBD1|NA|TRBJ1-5
TGTGCCAGCAGAAATGGACAGGACAGTCTTCCCCAGCATTTT
CASRNGQDSLPQHF
>TRBV27|TRBD2|NA|TRBJ2-1
TGTGCCAGCACGGCCTCTAGCGGAAACAATGAGCAGTTCTTC
CASTASSGNNEQFF
>TRBV28|NA|NA|TRBJ1-2
TGTGCCAGCAGTTTATACCTACAGGGTCGTGACTATGGCTACACCTTC
CASSLYLQGRDYGYTF
>TRBV25-1|NA|NA|TRBJ2-2
TGTGCCAGCAGTGAATCTATCCAGAACACCGGGGAGCTGTTTTTT
CASSESIQNTGELFF
>TRBV2|NA|NA|TRBJ2-3
TGTGCCAGCAGTGGACTTGAGGACTCTTTCTTTAGCACAGATACGCAGTATTTT
CASSGLEDSFFSTDTQYF
>TRBV4-1|NA|NA|TRBJ1-1
TGCGCCAGCAGCCAAGAAATCTACAGGGAGCTCAAGAACACTGAAGCTTTCTTT
CASSQEIYRELKNTEAFF
>TRBV5-6|TRBD2|NA|TRBJ2-7
TGTGCCAGCAGCGGGACTAGCTTTTACGAGCAGTACTTC
CASSGTSFYEQYF
>TRBV6-5|NA|NA|TRBJ1-4
TGTGCCAGCCTAAGTGCAACTAATGAAAAACTGTTTTTT
CASLSATNEKLFF
>TRBV18|TRBD1|NA|TRBJ1-2
TGTGCCAGCTCATCGACAGGGGGTGGCTACACCTTC
CASSSTGGGYTF
>TRBV9|TRBD2|NA|TRBJ2-1
TGTGCCAGCAGCGTAGGACTAGCGGGAGAGGGTTTGAATGAGCAGTTCTTC
CASSVGLAGEGLNEQFF